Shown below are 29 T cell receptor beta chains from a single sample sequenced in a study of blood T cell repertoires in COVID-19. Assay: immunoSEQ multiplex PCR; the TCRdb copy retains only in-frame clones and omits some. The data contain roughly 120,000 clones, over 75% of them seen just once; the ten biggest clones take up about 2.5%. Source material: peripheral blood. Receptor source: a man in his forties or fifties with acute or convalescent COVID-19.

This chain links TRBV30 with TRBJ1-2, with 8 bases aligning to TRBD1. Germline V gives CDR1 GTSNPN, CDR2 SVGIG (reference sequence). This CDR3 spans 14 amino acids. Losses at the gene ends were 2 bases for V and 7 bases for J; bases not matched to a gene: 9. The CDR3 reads CAWSRDRGGFGYTF. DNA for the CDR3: TGTGCCTGGAGTAGAGACAGGGGAGGGTTTGGCTACACCTTC.

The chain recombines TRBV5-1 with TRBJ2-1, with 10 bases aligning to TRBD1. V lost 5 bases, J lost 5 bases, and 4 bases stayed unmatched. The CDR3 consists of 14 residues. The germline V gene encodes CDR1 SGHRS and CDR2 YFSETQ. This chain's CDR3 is CASSWTGGNNEQFF. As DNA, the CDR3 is TGCGCCAGCAGTTGGACAGGGGGAAACAATGAGCAGTTCTTC.

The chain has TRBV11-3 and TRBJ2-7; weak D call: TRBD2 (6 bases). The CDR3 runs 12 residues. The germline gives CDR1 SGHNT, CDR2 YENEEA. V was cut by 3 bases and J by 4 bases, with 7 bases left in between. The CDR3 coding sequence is TGTGCCAGCAGCTTCGGAGGGTACGAGCAGTACTTC. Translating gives CASSFGGYEQYF.

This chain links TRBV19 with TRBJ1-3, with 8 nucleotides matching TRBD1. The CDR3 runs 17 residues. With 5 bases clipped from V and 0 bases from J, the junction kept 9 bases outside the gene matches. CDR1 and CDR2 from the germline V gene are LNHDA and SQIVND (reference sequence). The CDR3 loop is CASSATTGAYSGNTIYF. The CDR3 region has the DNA TGTGCCAGTAGTGCCACGACAGGGGCGTACTCTGGAAACACCATATATTTT.

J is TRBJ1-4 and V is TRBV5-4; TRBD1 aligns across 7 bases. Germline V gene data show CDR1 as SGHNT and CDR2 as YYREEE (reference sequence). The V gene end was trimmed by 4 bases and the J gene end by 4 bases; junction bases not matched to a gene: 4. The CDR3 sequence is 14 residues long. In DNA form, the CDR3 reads TGTGCCAGCAGCCGAGACAGGGATAATGAAAAACTGTTTTTT. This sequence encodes CASSRDRDNEKLFF.

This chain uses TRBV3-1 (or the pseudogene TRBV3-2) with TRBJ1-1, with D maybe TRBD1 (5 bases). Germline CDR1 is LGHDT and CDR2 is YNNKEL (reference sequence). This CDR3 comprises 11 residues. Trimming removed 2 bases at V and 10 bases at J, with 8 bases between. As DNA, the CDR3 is TGTGCCAGCAGCCAACAGGGTTCAGCTTTCTTT. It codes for CASSQQGSAFF.

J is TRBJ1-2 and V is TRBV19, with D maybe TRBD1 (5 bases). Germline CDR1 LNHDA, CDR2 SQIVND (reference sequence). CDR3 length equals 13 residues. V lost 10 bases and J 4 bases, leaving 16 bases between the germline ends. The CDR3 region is CATLKGLAYGYTF. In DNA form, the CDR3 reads TGTGCCACCCTGAAGGGACTGGCCTATGGCTACACCTTC.

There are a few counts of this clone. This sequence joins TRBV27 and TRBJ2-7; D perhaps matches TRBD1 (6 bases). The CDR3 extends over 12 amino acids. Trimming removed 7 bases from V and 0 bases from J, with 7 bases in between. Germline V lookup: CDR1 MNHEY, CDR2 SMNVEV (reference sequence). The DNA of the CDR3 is TGTGCCAGCACGGACAGCTCCTACGAGCAGTACTTC. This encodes CASTDSSYEQYF.

The CDR3 coding sequence is TGCGCCAGCAGTGAGGGTCTAGCGGGATTTGGAGGGAACACCGGGGAGCTGTTTTTT. The encoded protein is CASSEGLAGFGGNTGELFF. The genes are TRBV10-1 and TRBJ2-2, with 9 bases that match TRBD2. Germline V gives CDR1 WNHNN, CDR2 SYGVQD (reference sequence). This CDR3 contains 19 residues. The V segment lost 2 bases and the J segment 1 base; nucleotides outside the gene matches: 11.

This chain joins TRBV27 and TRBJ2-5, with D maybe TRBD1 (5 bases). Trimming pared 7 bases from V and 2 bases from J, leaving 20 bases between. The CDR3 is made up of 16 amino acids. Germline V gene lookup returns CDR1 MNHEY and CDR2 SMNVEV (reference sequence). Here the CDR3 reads CASNAMGRLGQETQYF. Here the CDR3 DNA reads TGTGCCAGCAACGCCATGGGGCGCCTTGGGCAAGAGACCCAGTACTTC.

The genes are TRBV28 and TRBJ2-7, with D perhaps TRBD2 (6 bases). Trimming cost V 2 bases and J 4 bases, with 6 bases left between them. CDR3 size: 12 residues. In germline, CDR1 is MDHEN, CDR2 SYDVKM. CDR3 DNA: TGTGCCAGCAGTTTAGCGGGGTACGAGCAGTACTTC. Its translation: CASSLAGYEQYF.

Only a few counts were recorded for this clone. DNA of the CDR3: TGTGCCAGCAGTTACCGGTCTAACCTGAACACTGAAGCTTTCTTT. This codes for CASSYRSNLNTEAFF. V gene TRBV2 combines with J gene TRBJ1-1; D is undetermined. CDR3 length: 15 amino acids. Per germline, CDR1 SNHLY and CDR2 FYNNEI. V was clipped by 5 bases and J by 0 bases, with 13 bases between them. Full variable domain (remainder filled in from reference TRBV2 and TRBJ1-1): EPEVTQTPSHQVTQMGQEVILRCVPISNHLYFYWYRQILGQKVEFLVSFYNNEISEKSEIFDDQFSVERPDGSNFTLKIRSTKLEDSAMYFCASSYRSNLNTEAFFGQGTRLTVV.

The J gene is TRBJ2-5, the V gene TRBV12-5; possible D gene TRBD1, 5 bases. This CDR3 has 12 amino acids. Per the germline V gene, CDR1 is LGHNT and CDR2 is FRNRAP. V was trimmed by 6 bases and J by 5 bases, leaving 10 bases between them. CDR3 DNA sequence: TGTGCTAGTGGGGCAGGGCAGGAGACCCAGTACTTC. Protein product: CASGAGQETQYF.

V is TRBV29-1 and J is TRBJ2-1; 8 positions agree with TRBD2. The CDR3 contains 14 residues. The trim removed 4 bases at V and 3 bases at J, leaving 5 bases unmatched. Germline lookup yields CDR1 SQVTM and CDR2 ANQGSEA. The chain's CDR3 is CSVVVSGSYNEQFF. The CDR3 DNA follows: TGCAGCGTTGTCGTAAGCGGGAGCTACAATGAGCAGTTCTTC.

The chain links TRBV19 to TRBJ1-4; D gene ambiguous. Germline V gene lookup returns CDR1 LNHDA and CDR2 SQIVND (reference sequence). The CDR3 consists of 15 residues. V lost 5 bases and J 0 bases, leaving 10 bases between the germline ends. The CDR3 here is CASSDQISTNEKLFF. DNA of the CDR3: TGTGCCAGTAGTGATCAGATTTCAACTAATGAAAAACTGTTTTTT.

CDR3 bases: TGTGCCAGCAGTAGAGCGGGAGAGGGCTACGAGCAGTACTTC. Translated, it gives CASSRAGEGYEQYF. This chain connects TRBV6-5 to TRBJ2-7; 8 nucleotides agree with TRBD2. The junction had 6 bases not matched to a gene; V was cut back by 5 bases and J by 3 bases. The germline gives CDR1 MNHEY, CDR2 SVGAGI. CDR3 length: 14 residues.

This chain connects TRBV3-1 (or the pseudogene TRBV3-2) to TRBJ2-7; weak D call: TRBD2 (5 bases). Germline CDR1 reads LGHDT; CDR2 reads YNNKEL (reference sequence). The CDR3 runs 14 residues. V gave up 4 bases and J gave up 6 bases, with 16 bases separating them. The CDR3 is CASSREGGSGEQYF. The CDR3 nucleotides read TGTGCCAGCAGCCGAGAGGGCGGGTCGGGCGAGCAGTACTTC.

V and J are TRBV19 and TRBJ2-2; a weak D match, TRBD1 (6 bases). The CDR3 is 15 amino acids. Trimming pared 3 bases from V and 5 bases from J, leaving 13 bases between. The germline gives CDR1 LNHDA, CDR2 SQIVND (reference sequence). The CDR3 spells CASSIRRGETGELFF. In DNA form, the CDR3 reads TGTGCCAGTAGTATTCGCAGGGGAGAAACCGGGGAGCTGTTTTTT.

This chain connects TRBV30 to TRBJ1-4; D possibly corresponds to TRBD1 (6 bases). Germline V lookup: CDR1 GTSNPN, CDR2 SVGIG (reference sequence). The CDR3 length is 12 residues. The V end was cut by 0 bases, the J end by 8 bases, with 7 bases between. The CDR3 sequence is CAWSVQGEKLFF. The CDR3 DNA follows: TGTGCCTGGAGTGTACAGGGAGAAAAACTGTTTTTT.

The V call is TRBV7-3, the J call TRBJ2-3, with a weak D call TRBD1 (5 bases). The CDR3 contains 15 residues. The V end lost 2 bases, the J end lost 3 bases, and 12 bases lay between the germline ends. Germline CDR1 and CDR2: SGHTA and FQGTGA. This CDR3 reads CASSLQGLVTDTQYF. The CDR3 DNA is TGTGCCAGCAGCTTACAGGGTTTGGTGACAGATACGCAGTATTTT. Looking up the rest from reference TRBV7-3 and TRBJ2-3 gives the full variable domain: GAGVSQTPSNKVTEKGKYVELRCDPISGHTALYWYRQSLGQGPEFLIYFQGTGAADDSGLPNDRFFAVRPEGSVSTLKIQRTERGDSAVYLCASSLQGLVTDTQYFGPGTRLTVL.

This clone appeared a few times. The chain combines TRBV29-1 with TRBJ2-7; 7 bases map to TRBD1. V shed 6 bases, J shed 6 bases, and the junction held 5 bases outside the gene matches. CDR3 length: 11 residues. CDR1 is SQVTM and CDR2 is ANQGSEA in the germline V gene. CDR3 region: CSVHHRGEQYF. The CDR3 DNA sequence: TGCAGCGTCCACCACAGGGGCGAGCAGTACTTC.

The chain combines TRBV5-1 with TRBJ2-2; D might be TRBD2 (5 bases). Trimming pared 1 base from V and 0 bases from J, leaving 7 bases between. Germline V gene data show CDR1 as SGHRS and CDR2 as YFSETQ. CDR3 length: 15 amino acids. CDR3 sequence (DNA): TGCGCCAGCAGCTTGTCGAGGGCGAACACCGGGGAGCTGTTTTTT. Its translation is CASSLSRANTGELFF.

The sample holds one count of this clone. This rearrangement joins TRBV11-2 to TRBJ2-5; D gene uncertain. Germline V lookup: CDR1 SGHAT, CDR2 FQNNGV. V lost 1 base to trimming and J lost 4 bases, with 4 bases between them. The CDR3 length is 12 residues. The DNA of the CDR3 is TGTGCCAGCAGCTTAGCGCGAGAGACCCAGTACTTC. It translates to CASSLARETQYF.

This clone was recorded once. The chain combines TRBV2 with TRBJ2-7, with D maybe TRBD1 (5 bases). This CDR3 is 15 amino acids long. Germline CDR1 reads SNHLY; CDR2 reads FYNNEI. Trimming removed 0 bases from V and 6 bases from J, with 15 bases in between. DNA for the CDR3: TGTGCCAGCAGTGAAGCGGGCAGGGATTGGGGCGAGCAGTACTTC. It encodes CASSEAGRDWGEQYF.

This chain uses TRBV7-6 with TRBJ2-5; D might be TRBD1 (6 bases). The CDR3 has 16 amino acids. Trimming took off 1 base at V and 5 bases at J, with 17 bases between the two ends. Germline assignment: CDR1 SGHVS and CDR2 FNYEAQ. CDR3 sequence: CASSLGPGTREETQYF. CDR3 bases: TGTGCCAGCAGCTTAGGCCCCGGGACAAGAGAGGAGACCCAGTACTTC.

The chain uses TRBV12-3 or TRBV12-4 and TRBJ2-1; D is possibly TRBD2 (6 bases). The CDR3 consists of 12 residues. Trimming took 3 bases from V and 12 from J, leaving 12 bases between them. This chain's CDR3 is CASSFPPGGQFF. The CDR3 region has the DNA TGTGCCAGCAGTTTCCCCCCCGGGGGGCAGTTCTTC.

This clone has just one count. The DNA for the CDR3 is TGTGCCAGCAGTTCCAGCGGGAGCCCTTTGGATGAGCAGTTCTTC. Residues: CASSSSGSPLDEQFF. The rearrangement uses TRBV28 and TRBJ2-1; 8 positions match TRBD2. The CDR3 loop spans 15 amino acids. Germline-derived CDR1 and CDR2 are MDHEN and SYDVKM. J was trimmed by 8 bases and V by 4 bases; bases with no gene match: 10.

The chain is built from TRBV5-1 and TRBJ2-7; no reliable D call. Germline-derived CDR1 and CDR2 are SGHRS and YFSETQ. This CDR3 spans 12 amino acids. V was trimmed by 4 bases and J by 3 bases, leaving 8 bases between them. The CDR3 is CASSRTIYEQYF. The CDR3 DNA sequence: TGCGCCAGCAGCCGCACAATCTACGAGCAGTACTTC.

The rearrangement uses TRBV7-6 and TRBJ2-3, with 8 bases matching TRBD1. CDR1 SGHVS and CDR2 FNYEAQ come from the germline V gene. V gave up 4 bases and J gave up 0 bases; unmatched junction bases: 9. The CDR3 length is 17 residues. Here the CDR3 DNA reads TGTGCCAGCAGCTCCCGGACAGGGACCCTTAGCACAGATACGCAGTATTTT. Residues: CASSSRTGTLSTDTQYF.